These 4 T cell receptor beta chains share one sample of origin, sequenced in a study of blood T cell repertoires in COVID-19 (dated by TCRdb to 2019 to 2021). Libraries came from the immunoSEQ multiplex PCR assay. This is the immuneACCESS table as TCRdb keeps it, with only in-frame sequences that have V and J called. A part of the clones is gone; compared with another copy, unresolved V genes explain less than half, and the rest is unexplained. Across this sample there are approximately 160,000 clones, with approximately 85% seen only once. The ten largest clones add up to roughly 1.1% of the sample. Sample: peripheral blood. Receptors originate from a man aged 55 to 69 who had recovered from COVID-19.

The CDR3 DNA reads TGTGCCAGCAGTTCCACCTTAGCGGGGGAAACAGATACGCAGTATTTT. The encoded protein is CASSSTLAGETDTQYF. This rearrangement joins TRBV6-5 to TRBJ2-3, with 9 nucleotides matching TRBD2. CDR1 MNHEY and CDR2 SVGAGI come from the germline V gene. The CDR3 loop spans 16 amino acids. Trimming cost V 4 bases and J 3 bases; bases outside gene matches: 8.

This clone was picked up one time. This sample includes further DNA sequences coding for the same CDR3. The V gene is TRBV3-1 (or the pseudogene TRBV3-2), the J gene TRBJ2-3; D uncertain. Germline values: CDR1 LGHDT, CDR2 YNNKEL (reference sequence). This CDR3 has 13 amino acids. V was trimmed by 1 base and J by 4 bases, leaving 6 bases between them. This CDR3 is CASSQGGPDTQYF. CDR3 in DNA: TGTGCCAGCAGCCAAGGAGGTCCAGATACGCAGTATTTT.

V usage is TRBV5-1 and J usage is TRBJ1-4, with D tentatively TRBD1 (6 bases). The germline gives CDR1 SGHRS, CDR2 YFSETQ. The CDR3 covers 14 residues. Trimming pared 5 bases from V and 3 bases from J, leaving 11 bases between. CDR3 amino acids: CASSWGLANEKLFF. The CDR3 DNA reads TGCGCCAGCAGTTGGGGGCTGGCTAATGAAAAACTGTTTTTT.

The chain couples TRBV7-9 to TRBJ2-7; possible D gene TRBD1, 5 bases. The germline V and J ends were trimmed by 8 bases and 6 bases, with 11 bases remaining between them. This CDR3 contains 11 residues. Germline V gene sequence: CDR1 SEHNR, CDR2 FQNEAQ (reference sequence). Here the CDR3 reads CASLQGAEQYF. CDR3 sequence (DNA): TGTGCCAGCCTTCAGGGTGCCGAGCAGTACTTC.